The T cell receptor beta chain under discussion was sequenced for a study of control samples from healthy donors and cancer patients. Generated by immunoSEQ multiplex PCR, the TCRdb table keeps only in-frame clones and is missing some. Of 75,000 to 100,000 clones listed, around 88% are singletons. The germline V gene encodes CDR1 MDHEN and CDR2 SYDVKM. V lost 6 bases and J 7 bases, leaving 16 bases between the germline ends. This CDR3 spans 14 amino acids. The specimen sequenced was blood. The J gene is TRBJ2-1, the V gene TRBV28; D remains unclear. This receptor was taken from a man aged 25 to 40 in good health. CDR3 sequence (DNA): TGTGCCAGCAGGCTATTTTATCGTGGGAATGAGCAGTTCTTC. This gives the protein CASRLFYRGNEQFF.